A single sample gave rise to the 27 T cell receptor beta chains below, sequenced in a study of early T cells in non-severe SARS-CoV-2 infection. TCRdb independently ran MiXCR on the 5' RACE reads; one entry per CDR3 protein. The table shows approximately 66,000 distinct CDR3 sequences, with 12% occurring only once. The material was whole blood, obtained at baseline. The origin of the receptors is an adult who was a healthcare worker with PCR-confirmed SARS-CoV-2 infection or an uninfected control (not recorded which). The donor label of this sample is uncertain.

The chain couples TRBV5-8 to TRBJ2-2; 12 bases line up with TRBD1. The CDR3 is 16 residues long. Trimming cost V 3 bases and J 2 bases; bases outside gene matches: 2. Germline V gives CDR1 SGHTS, CDR2 YDEGEE. Here the CDR3 reads CASSWDRGPNTGELFF. CDR3 DNA sequence: TGTGCCAGCAGCTGGGACAGGGGGCCTAACACCGGGGAGCTGTTTTTT.

This clonotype was observed many times. The V and J genes are TRBV7-6 and TRBJ2-7; 7 bases fit TRBD2. CDR1 and CDR2 from the germline V gene are SGHVS and FNYEAQ. The trim removed 1 base at V and 4 bases at J, leaving 1 base unmatched. The CDR3 has 13 amino acids. As DNA, the CDR3 is TGTGCCAGCAGCTTAGGGGAGGGATACGAGCAGTACGTC. Its protein product is CASSLGEGYEQYV.

V is TRBV20-1 and J is TRBJ2-1; D possibly corresponds to TRBD2 (5 bases). V was shortened by 3 bases and J by 2 bases, with 8 bases between the two germline ends. Germline V gene data show CDR1 as DFQATT and CDR2 as SNEGSKA (reference sequence). The length of the CDR3 is 13 residues. Written as DNA, the CDR3 is TGCAGTGCTAGGCGGGTAACCTACAATGAGCAGTTCTTC. This translates into CSARRVTYNEQFF.

This clonotype was detected a few times. The genes are TRBV5-1 and TRBJ2-2; unclear D gene. The length of the CDR3 is 16 residues. V lost 1 base and J lost 1, with 11 bases in between. Germline CDR1 SGHRS, CDR2 YFSETQ. The DNA of the CDR3 is TGCGCCAGCAGCTTGCAATATGGACGGAACACCGGGGAGCTGTTTTTT. Residues: CASSLQYGRNTGELFF. Filled out from reference TRBV5-1 and TRBJ2-2, the complete variable domain reads KAGVTQTPRYLIKTRGQQVTLSCSPISGHRSVSWYQQTPGQGLQFLFEYFSETQRNKGNFPGRFSGRQFSNSRSEMNVSTLELGDSALYLCASSLQYGRNTGELFFGEGSRLTVL.

The rearrangement uses TRBV7-3 and TRBJ1-2; D is unclear. Germline V gene data show CDR1 as SGHTA and CDR2 as FQGTGA. This CDR3 contains 13 residues. Between the trimmed V and J ends, which lost 2 bases and 1 base, there was a span of 5 bases. The CDR3: CASSLDNNYGYTF. The CDR3 DNA reads as TGTGCCAGCAGCTTAGATAATAACTATGGCTACACCTTC.

The CDR3: CASSYRQGNTEAFF. Written as DNA, the CDR3 is TGTGCCAGCAGCTATCGACAGGGCAACACTGAAGCTTTCTTT. The rearrangement links TRBV7-9 to TRBJ1-1, with 7 positions matching TRBD1. Germline V gene sequence: CDR1 SEHNR, CDR2 FQNEAQ (reference sequence). The CDR3 runs to 14 residues. The V gene end was trimmed by 4 bases and the J gene end by 2 bases; junction bases not matched to a gene: 4. The full variable domain, its missing parts supplied by reference TRBV7-9 and TRBJ1-1, is DTGVSQNPRHKITKRGQNVTFRCDPISEHNRLYWYRQTLGQGPEFLTYFQNEAQLEKSRLLSDRFSAERPKGSFSTLEIQRTEQGDSAMYLCASSYRQGNTEAFFGQGTRLTVV.

This clonotype showed up many times. The V and J genes are TRBV5-6 and TRBJ2-4, with 8 bases lining up with TRBD1. Germline loops: CDR1 SGHDT, CDR2 YYEEEE. The CDR3 spans 19 residues. Trimming removed 2 bases from V and 4 bases from J; junction bases left unmatched: 17. The CDR3 DNA reads TGTGCCAGCAGCTTTCGTCTGGCAGGGGGCGGATGGGGAAAAAACATTCAGTACTTC. Encoded protein: CASSFRLAGGGWGKNIQYF.

The genes are TRBV27 and TRBJ1-6; perhaps TRBD1 as D (6 bases). Trimming cost V 10 bases and J 7 bases, with 23 bases left between them. This CDR3 is built from 16 residues. Germline CDR1 MNHEY, CDR2 SMNVEV (reference sequence). The CDR3 spells CAIRAGGEYSNSPLHF. Written as DNA, the CDR3 is TGTGCCATACGGGCTGGGGGCGAATATAGCAATTCACCCCTCCACTTT.

This clonotype has a count of ten or more. The rearrangement uses TRBV9 and TRBJ2-5, with a weak D call TRBD1 (5 bases). The CDR3 has 15 residues. Between the trimmed V and J ends, which lost 0 bases and 4 bases, there was a span of 13 bases. CDR1 and CDR2 from the germline V gene are SGDLS and YYNGEE. CDR3 coding DNA: TGTGCCAGCAGCGTAGTCCAGGGATTGGCAGAGACCCAGTACTTC. Encoded protein: CASSVVQGLAETQYF.

This clonotype was detected ten times or more. This sequence joins TRBV20-1 and TRBJ2-3; 9 positions agree with TRBD1. This CDR3 comprises 16 residues. In germline, CDR1 is DFQATT, CDR2 SNEGSKA (reference sequence). V was clipped by 6 bases and J by 4 bases; unmatched bases: 14. The CDR3 sequence is CSAHPGTGIGADTQYF. The CDR3 DNA is TGCAGTGCCCACCCCGGGACAGGGATAGGCGCAGATACGCAGTATTTT.

The rearrangement joins TRBV9 to TRBJ2-1, with TRBD2 matching 12 bases. Germline V lookup: CDR1 SGDLS, CDR2 YYNGEE. V lost 3 bases, J lost 4 bases, and 5 bases stayed unmatched. The CDR3 has 16 amino acids. The CDR3 DNA follows: TGTGCCAGCAGCGGAACCGGGACTAGCGGGTACAATGAGCAGTTCTTC. Protein sequence: CASSGTGTSGYNEQFF.

This clonotype has more than one count but fewer than ten. This sequence joins TRBV28 and TRBJ1-6; D is perhaps TRBD1 (6 bases). V was cut by 7 bases and J by 7 bases, with 14 bases left in between. Germline-derived CDR1 and CDR2 are MDHEN and SYDVKM. The CDR3 has 14 residues. CDR3 DNA: TGTGCCAGCACTCAAACACAGGGAAATTCACCCCTCCACTTT. The encoded protein is CASTQTQGNSPLHF.

In its sample, this clonotype was seen many times. The V gene is TRBV7-6, the J gene TRBJ1-2; possibly TRBD1 for D (6 bases). Trimming cost V 7 bases and J 6 bases, with 18 bases left between them. The germline CDR1 and CDR2 sequences are SGHVS and FNYEAQ. This CDR3 region has 14 residues. The CDR3 sequence: CASTPGGGSHGYTF. The CDR3 nucleotides read TGTGCCAGCACCCCAGGAGGGGGGTCCCATGGCTACACCTTC.

J is TRBJ2-2 and V is TRBV12-3 or TRBV12-4; TRBD2 matches 7 bases. The V gene end was trimmed by 5 bases and the J gene end by 1 base; junction bases not matched to a gene: 4. The CDR3 runs 15 residues. The CDR3 nucleotides read TGTGCCAGCAGTCATAGGACTAGGAACACCGGGGAGCTGTTTTTT. Residues: CASSHRTRNTGELFF.

In this sample, this clonotype turned up a few times. The genes are TRBV19 and TRBJ1-2; 8 bases agree with TRBD1. Looked up from germline, CDR1 is LNHDA and CDR2 is SQIVND (reference sequence). The CDR3 runs 16 residues. The junction had 8 bases not matched to a gene; V was cut back by 5 bases and J by 0 bases. CDR3 region: CASSSRDRRANYGYTF. The CDR3 coding sequence is TGTGCCAGTAGTTCCAGGGACAGGCGGGCTAACTATGGCTACACCTTC.

The J gene is TRBJ2-1, the V gene TRBV11-2, with D possibly TRBD1 on 5 matching bases. This CDR3 region has 15 residues. Trimming stripped 2 bases from V and 9 bases from J, with 17 bases between. The germline CDR1 and CDR2 sequences are SGHAT and FQNNGV. CDR3 in amino acids: CASSLLGRTFGEQFF. CDR3 sequence (DNA): TGTGCCAGCAGCTTATTAGGTCGGACATTCGGTGAGCAGTTCTTC.

In this sample, this clonotype turned up many times. J is TRBJ1-5 and V is TRBV11-2; weak D call: TRBD1 (6 bases). Germline values: CDR1 SGHAT, CDR2 FQNNGV. Trimming left V 2 bases short and J 2 bases short, with 10 bases between. The CDR3 has 15 amino acids. The CDR3 sequence is CASSLQGTGNQPQHF. CDR3 DNA: TGTGCCAGCAGCTTACAGGGGACGGGCAATCAGCCCCAGCATTTT.

The chain couples TRBV5-5 to TRBJ1-3, with D unclear. The CDR3 spans 14 residues. The germline V gene encodes CDR1 SGHKS and CDR2 YYEKEE (reference sequence). Between the trimmed V and J ends, which lost 0 bases and 6 bases, there was a span of 10 bases. Written as DNA, the CDR3 is TGTGCCAGCAGCTTGGCGGTTGCGCCAAACACCATATATTTT. Protein product: CASSLAVAPNTIYF.

There are many counts of this clonotype. The V and J genes are TRBV20-1 and TRBJ2-3, with TRBD1 as a possible D gene (6 bases). The CDR3 runs 14 residues. Deletions cut 6 bases from V and 6 bases from J, with 19 bases between. CDR1 is DFQATT and CDR2 is SNEGSKA in the germline V gene (reference sequence). The CDR3 nucleotides are TGCAGTGCCGAACAGGGCGGTCTAAAGGATACGCAGTATTTT. It specifies CSAEQGGLKDTQYF.

This clonotype was seen only a few times. In DNA, the CDR3 is TGTGCCAGTAGTGGACTAGGGACGGGACGCAATCAGCCCCAGCATTTT. It yields the protein CASSGLGTGRNQPQHF. The chain couples TRBV19 to TRBJ1-5; possible D gene TRBD1, 5 bases. This CDR3 comprises 16 residues. V was cut by 5 bases and J by 2 bases, with 16 bases left in between. Germline-derived CDR1 and CDR2 are LNHDA and SQIVND (reference sequence).

The chain recombines TRBV12-3 or TRBV12-4 with TRBJ1-6, with 8 bases matching TRBD1. This CDR3 region has 14 residues. The ends lost 6 bases at V and 10 bases at J; junction bases unmatched: 8. The CDR3: CASSKGQGVSPLHF. The CDR3 nucleotides are TGTGCCAGCAGCAAAGGACAGGGTGTATCACCCCTCCACTTT.

The chain links TRBV11-3 to TRBJ2-3; D unclear. Germline assignment: CDR1 SGHNT and CDR2 YENEEA. Trimming took 5 bases from V and 7 from J, leaving 16 bases between them. The CDR3 loop spans 14 amino acids. CDR3 in amino acids: CASSVGVETNTQYF. CDR3 coding DNA: TGTGCCAGCAGCGTTGGGGTGGAGACAAATACGCAGTATTTT.

This clonotype was picked up a small number of times. The chain is built from TRBV29-1 and TRBJ1-1; D is uncertain. The germline gives CDR1 SQVTM, CDR2 ANQGSEA. The CDR3 length is 12 residues. V was pared by 5 bases and J by 2 bases, with 9 bases between. Here the CDR3 reads CSVIQTNTEAFF. The CDR3 coding sequence is TGCAGCGTTATCCAGACTAACACTGAAGCTTTCTTT.

A few counts support this clonotype. J is TRBJ1-6 and V is TRBV6-5; no firm D call. CDR3 size: 14 residues. V was trimmed by 3 bases and J by 5 bases, leaving 8 bases between them. Per the germline V gene, CDR1 is MNHEY and CDR2 is SVGAGI. DNA for the CDR3: TGTGCCAGCAGTTATCTTTTTGATAATTCACCCCTCCACTTT. Protein product: CASSYLFDNSPLHF.

The chain is built from TRBV12-3 or TRBV12-4 and TRBJ1-2; D gene unclear. V was pared by 6 bases and J by 5 bases, with 10 bases between. The CDR3 runs to 12 residues. As DNA, the CDR3 is TGTGCCAGCAGGACTCTCTTGTATGGCTACACCTTC. It yields the protein CASRTLLYGYTF.

V usage is TRBV3-1 and J usage is TRBJ1-5; D not resolved. The V end lost 4 bases, the J end lost 6 bases, and 13 bases lay between the germline ends. CDR3 length equals 14 residues. CDR1 and CDR2 (germline): LGHDT, YNNKEL (reference sequence). CDR3 nucleotide sequence: TGTGCCAGCAGCCCCGAGAGCGCAGGTCAGCCCCAGCATTTT. It yields the protein CASSPESAGQPQHF.

Only a few counts were recorded for this clonotype. The genes are TRBV6-6 and TRBJ1-1; possibly TRBD1 for D (5 bases). The CDR3 contains 15 residues. Germline V gene data show CDR1 as MNHNY and CDR2 as SVGAGI (reference sequence). V gave up 2 bases and J gave up 1 base, with 11 bases separating them. CDR3 bases: TGTGCCAGCAGTTACATGGGGCGAAAGAACACTGAAGCTTTCTTT. Its translation is CASSYMGRKNTEAFF.